The sequence of this T cell receptor beta chain was determined in a study of T-cell reconstitution after alpha-beta-depleted transplantation in children. The CDR3 loop spans 15 amino acids. The ends lost 1 base at V and 0 bases at J; junction bases unmatched: 4. Germline V gene data show CDR1 as DFQATT and CDR2 as SNEGSKA (reference sequence). Preparing the TCRbeta library involved the use of unique molecular identifiers. MiXCR was run by TCRdb on the PCR reads, yielding one entry per CDR3 protein. Of some 200,000 distinct CDR3 sequences listed, about 8.8% are singletons. In this sample, this clonotype turned up many times.

This TCR was recovered from a human donor who donated a stem cell graft to a child with SCID. The specimen comprised PBMCs from the stem cell graft donor, sampled from the stem cell graft. The rearrangement joins TRBV20-1 to TRBJ1-1, with 8 bases identical to TRBD1. CDR3 nucleotide sequence: TGCAGTGCTAGAGTGGGACAGGCCATGAACACTGAAGCTTTCTTT. Amino acid sequence: CSARVGQAMNTEAFF.